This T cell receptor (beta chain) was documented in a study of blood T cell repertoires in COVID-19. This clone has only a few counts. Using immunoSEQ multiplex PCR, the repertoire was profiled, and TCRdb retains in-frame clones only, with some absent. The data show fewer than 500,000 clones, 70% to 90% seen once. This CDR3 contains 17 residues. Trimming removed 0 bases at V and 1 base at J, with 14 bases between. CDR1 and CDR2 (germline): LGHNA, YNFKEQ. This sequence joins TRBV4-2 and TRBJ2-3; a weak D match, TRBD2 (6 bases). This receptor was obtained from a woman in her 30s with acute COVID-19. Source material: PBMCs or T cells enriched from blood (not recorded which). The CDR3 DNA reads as TGTGCCAGCAGCCAAGATGGAGGGCTGTTCGGCACAGATACGCAGTATTTT. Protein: CASSQDGGLFGTDTQYF.